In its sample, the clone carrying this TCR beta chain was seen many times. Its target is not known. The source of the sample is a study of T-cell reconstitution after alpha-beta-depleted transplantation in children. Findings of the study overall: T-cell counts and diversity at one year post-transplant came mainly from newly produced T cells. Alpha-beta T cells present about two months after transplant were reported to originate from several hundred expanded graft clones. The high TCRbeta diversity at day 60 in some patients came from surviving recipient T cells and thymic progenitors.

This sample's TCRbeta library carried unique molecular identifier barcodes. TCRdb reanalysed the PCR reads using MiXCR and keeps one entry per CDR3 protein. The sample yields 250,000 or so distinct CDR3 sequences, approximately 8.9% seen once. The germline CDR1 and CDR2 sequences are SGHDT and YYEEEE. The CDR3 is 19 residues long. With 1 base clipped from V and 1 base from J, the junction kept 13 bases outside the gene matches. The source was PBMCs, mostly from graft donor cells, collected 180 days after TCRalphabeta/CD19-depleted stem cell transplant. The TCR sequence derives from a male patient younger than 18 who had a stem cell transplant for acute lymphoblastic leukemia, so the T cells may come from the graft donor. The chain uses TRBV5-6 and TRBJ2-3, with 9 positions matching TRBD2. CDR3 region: CASSLLPSGVPGGTDTQYF. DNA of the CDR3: TGTGCCAGCAGCTTGCTCCCTAGCGGGGTCCCTGGGGGCACAGATACGCAGTATTTT.